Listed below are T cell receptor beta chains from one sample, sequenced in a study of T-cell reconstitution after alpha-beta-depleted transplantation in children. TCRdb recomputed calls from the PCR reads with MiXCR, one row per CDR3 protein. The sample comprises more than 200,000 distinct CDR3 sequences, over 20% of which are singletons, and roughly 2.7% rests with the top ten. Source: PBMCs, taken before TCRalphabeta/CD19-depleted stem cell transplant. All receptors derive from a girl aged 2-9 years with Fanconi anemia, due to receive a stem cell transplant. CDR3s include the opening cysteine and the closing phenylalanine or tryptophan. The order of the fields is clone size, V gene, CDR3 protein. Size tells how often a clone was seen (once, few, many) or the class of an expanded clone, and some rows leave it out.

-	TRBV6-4	CASSEAQGTYAFF
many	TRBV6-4	CAGSYTGGGEQYF
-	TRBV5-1	CASSLAGRDEQFF
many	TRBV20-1	CSASRLAGRGEQFF
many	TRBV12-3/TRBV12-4	CASTISGLSTDTQYF
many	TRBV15	CATSRSWTSENTGELFF
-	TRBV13	CASSYRTGSYEQYF
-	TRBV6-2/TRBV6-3	CASSYQGLGTEAFF
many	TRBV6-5	CASSRRLAGNQETQYF
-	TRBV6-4	CASSRVGLAGNEQFF
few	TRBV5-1	CASSILRTGGTDTQYF
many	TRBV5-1	CASSLTRGNTEAFF
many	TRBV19	CASSMGPGSETQYF
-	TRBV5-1	CASSLVLAGGPSSYEQYF
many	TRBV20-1	CRPVAGTGNEQYF
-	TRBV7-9	CASSLGPQQFF
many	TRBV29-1	CSVGVTTEAFF
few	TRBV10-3	CATGYQDYEQYF
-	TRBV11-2	CASSFTMTGELFF
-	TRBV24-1	CATSLGDDNEQFF
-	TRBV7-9	CASSLNKGINEQYF
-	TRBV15	CATSRTYYEQYF
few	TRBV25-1	CASSDSGTGHYEQYF
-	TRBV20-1	CSASDSGGTDTQYF
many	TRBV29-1	CSVVEVGETQYF
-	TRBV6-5	CASSYGQSSYEQYF
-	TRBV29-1	CSVDRGRDYGYTF
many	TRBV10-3	CATSSPGGTYNEQFF
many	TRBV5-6	CASSFSGRSYEQYF
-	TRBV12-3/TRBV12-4	CASRGYRASGANVLTF
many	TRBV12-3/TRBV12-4	CASRGGEERHEQYF
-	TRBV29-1	CSVDQLYGYTF
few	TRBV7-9	CASSFVGGQLSYEQYF
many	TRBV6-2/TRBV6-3	CASNHGDATNEKLFF
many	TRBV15	CATSRGTVYSNQPQHF
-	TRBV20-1	CSASTTTRLQGSRSPLHF
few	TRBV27	CASGITAGNSRSPLHF
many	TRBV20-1	CSANLAGSATDTQYF
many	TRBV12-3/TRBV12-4	CASSLGGGGGSQETQYF
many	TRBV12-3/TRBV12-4	CASKGVAGDNEQFF
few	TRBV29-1	CSVEGLAGEDTQYF
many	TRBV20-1	CSAPGPVNPTDTQYF
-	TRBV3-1	CASSQDTTIQETQYF
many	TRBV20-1	CSASNRADEQFF
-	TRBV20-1	CSARNPGLAGTGELFF
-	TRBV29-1	CSVEPGQGPYGYTF
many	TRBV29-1	CSVDLGRGGVEQYF
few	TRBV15	CATSRTLRVLPGELFF
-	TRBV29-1	CSVVDPAQVSSYNEQFF
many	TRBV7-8	CASSLTTSSGYNEQFF
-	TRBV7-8	CASSYSGLAGVETQYF
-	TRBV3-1	CASSHTSSGTDTQYF
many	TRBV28	CASSYLIASYNEQFF
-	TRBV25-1	CASSEYEDTQYF
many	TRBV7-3	CASSLELAGLNEQFF
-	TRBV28	CASIKGLLATDTQYF